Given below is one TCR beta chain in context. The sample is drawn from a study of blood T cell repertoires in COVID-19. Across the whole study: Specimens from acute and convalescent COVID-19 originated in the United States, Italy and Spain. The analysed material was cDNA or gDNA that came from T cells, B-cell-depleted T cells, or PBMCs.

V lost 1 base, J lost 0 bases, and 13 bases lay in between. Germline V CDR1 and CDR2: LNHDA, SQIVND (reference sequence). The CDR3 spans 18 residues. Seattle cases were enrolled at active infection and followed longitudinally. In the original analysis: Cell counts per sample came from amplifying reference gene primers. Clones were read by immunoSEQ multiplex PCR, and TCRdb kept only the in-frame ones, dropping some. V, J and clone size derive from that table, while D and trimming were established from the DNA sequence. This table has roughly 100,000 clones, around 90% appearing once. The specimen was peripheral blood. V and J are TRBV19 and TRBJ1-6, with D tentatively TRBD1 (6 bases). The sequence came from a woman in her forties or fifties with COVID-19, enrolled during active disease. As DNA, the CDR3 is TGTGCCAGTAGTATAGGCAGGGGACATAGCTCCTATAATTCACCCCTCCACTTT. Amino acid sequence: CASSIGRGHSSYNSPLHF. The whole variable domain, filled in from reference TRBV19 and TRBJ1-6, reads DGGITQSPKYLFRKEGQNVTLSCEQNLNHDAMYWYRQDPGQGLRLIYYSQIVNDFQKGDIAEGYSVSREKKESFPLTVTSAQKNPTAFYLCASSIGRGHSSYNSPLHFGNGTRLTVT.